This record covers a single T cell receptor (beta chain). This entry belongs to a study of blood T cell repertoires in COVID-19. Study overall: T cells, B-cell-depleted T cells, or PBMCs provided the cDNA or gDNA that served as material.

Sequencing was performed with immunoSEQ multiplex PCR; in TCRdb, only in-frame clones are kept and a portion is missing. The table has about 83,000 clones, around 86% seen once. Trimming took 4 bases from V and 3 from J, leaving 11 bases between them. Germline assignment: CDR1 LNHDA and CDR2 SQIVND (reference sequence). This CDR3 comprises 14 residues. This sequence was found in a man aged 80 or over with active or convalescent COVID-19. The chain has TRBV19 and TRBJ2-3; D is perhaps TRBD2 (5 bases). Specimen: peripheral blood. In nucleotides, the CDR3 is TGTGCCAGTAGTACAGGACTCTGGACAGATACGCAGTATTTT. This codes for CASSTGLWTDTQYF.